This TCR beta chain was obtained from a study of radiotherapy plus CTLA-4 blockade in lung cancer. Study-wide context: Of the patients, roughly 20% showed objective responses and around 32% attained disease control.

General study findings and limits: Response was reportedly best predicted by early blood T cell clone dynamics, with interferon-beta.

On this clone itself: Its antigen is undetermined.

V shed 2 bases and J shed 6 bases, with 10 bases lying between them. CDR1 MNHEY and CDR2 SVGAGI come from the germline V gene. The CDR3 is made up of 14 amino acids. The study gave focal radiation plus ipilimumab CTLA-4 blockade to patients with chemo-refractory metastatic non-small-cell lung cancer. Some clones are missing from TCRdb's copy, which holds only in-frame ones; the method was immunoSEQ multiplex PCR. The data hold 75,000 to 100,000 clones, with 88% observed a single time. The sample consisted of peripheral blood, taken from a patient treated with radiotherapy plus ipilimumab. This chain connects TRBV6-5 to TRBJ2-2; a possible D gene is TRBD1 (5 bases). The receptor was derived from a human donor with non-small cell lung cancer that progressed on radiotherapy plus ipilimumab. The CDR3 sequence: CASSYQGRAGELFF. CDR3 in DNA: TGTGCCAGCAGTTACCAGGGTAGGGCCGGGGAGCTGTTTTTT.